One and the same sample provided the 10 T cell receptor beta chains below, sequenced in a study of cytomegalovirus exposure and HLA in healthy donors. A multiplex PCR was run with 60 Vbeta primers and 13 Jbeta primers. The assay was immunoSEQ multiplex PCR, and TCRdb's table has in-frame clones only and misses some. Altogether around 150,000 clones are present, about 66% being singletons, with the ten largest covering under 2%. The sequenced sample was PBMCs. The receptors come from a human donor in good health.

Only a few counts were recorded for this clone. The chain recombines TRBV28 with TRBJ1-3, with 7 bases identical to TRBD1. Per the germline V gene, CDR1 is MDHEN and CDR2 is SYDVKM. V gave up 6 bases and J gave up 1 base; unmatched junction bases: 3. This CDR3 has 14 amino acids. The chain's CDR3 is CASRLTGSGNTIYF. CDR3 in DNA: TGTGCCAGCAGATTGACAGGGTCTGGAAACACCATATATTTT.

This chain links TRBV18 with TRBJ1-5; D remains unclear. The CDR3 totals 18 residues. The germline V gene has CDR1 KGHSH and CDR2 LQKENI. V lost 2 bases and J lost 2, with 19 bases in between. The CDR3 reads CASSPTPPAGSGNQPQHF. The CDR3 DNA reads as TGTGCCAGCTCACCAACCCCCCCGGCGGGGTCTGGCAATCAGCCCCAGCATTTT.

The chain has TRBV19 and TRBJ1-5; D unclear. The V and J ends lost 4 bases and 0 bases respectively, with 10 bases between them. The CDR3 length is 15 residues. The germline V gene has CDR1 LNHDA and CDR2 SQIVND (reference sequence). The CDR3 sequence: CASSKGDYSNQPQHF. In DNA, the CDR3 is TGTGCCAGTAGTAAGGGAGACTATAGCAATCAGCCCCAGCATTTT. The full variable domain, completed using reference TRBV19 and TRBJ1-5, is DGGITQSPKYLFRKEGQNVTLSCEQNLNHDAMYWYRQDPGQGLRLIYYSQIVNDFQKGDIAEGYSVSREKKESFPLTVTSAQKNPTAFYLCASSKGDYSNQPQHFGDGTRLSIL.

The rearrangement links TRBV19 to TRBJ1-1, with D possibly TRBD1 on 6 matching bases. V was cut by 3 bases and J by 10 bases, with 9 bases left in between. CDR3 length equals 11 residues. Per germline, CDR1 LNHDA and CDR2 SQIVND (reference sequence). The CDR3 reads CASSIGRGAFF. CDR3 DNA sequence: TGTGCCAGTAGTATCGGCAGGGGAGCTTTCTTT.

The chain combines TRBV5-1 with TRBJ2-1; 9 bases line up with TRBD2. Germline CDR1 SGHRS, CDR2 YFSETQ. The CDR3 is 17 amino acids. V shed 0 bases, J shed 6 bases, and the junction held 10 bases outside the gene matches. The CDR3: CASSLEGGRALVNEQFF. DNA for the CDR3: TGCGCCAGCAGCTTGGAGGGCGGGAGGGCCCTGGTCAATGAGCAGTTCTTC. The full variable domain, its missing parts supplied by reference TRBV5-1 and TRBJ2-1, is KAGVTQTPRYLIKTRGQQVTLSCSPISGHRSVSWYQQTPGQGLQFLFEYFSETQRNKGNFPGRFSGRQFSNSRSEMNVSTLELGDSALYLCASSLEGGRALVNEQFFGPGTRLTVL.

The rearrangement uses TRBV6-6 and TRBJ1-4; 8 nucleotides agree with TRBD1. There are 16 residues in the CDR3. The V gene's germline CDR1 is MNHNY and CDR2 SVGAGI (reference sequence). The V and J ends lost 4 bases and 1 base, in that order; junction bases with no gene match: 5. The CDR3 reads CASSSGGSVTNEKLFF. DNA of the CDR3: TGTGCCAGCAGTTCAGGGGGCTCGGTAACTAATGAAAAACTGTTTTTT.

This rearrangement joins TRBV2 to TRBJ2-5; a possible D gene is TRBD1 (7 bases). This CDR3 spans 14 amino acids. Trimming removed 7 bases from V and 4 bases from J, with 16 bases in between. The germline V gene has CDR1 SNHLY and CDR2 FYNNEI. CDR3 amino acids: CASNRQGGGETQYF. The CDR3 DNA reads as TGTGCCAGCAACCGACAGGGAGGTGGAGAGACCCAGTACTTC.

This clone was picked up one time. The rearrangement links TRBV27 to TRBJ2-1; D remains unclear. This CDR3 contains 12 residues. Trimming shortened V by 3 bases and J by 4 bases, and 4 bases separated the two germline ends. Germline values: CDR1 MNHEY, CDR2 SMNVEV (reference sequence). CDR3 sequence: CASSFGYNEQFF. The CDR3 nucleotides are TGTGCCAGCAGTTTCGGTTACAATGAGCAGTTCTTC.

V and J are TRBV7-8 and TRBJ2-5, with 11 bases fitting TRBD1. CDR1 is SGHVS, CDR2 FQNEAQ, per germline. With 5 bases clipped from V and 2 bases from J, the junction kept 7 bases outside the gene matches. The CDR3 totals 16 residues. The CDR3 nucleotides read TGTGCCAGCAGCCCAGGCGGGACAGGGGGTCAAGAGACCCAGTACTTC. This sequence encodes CASSPGGTGGQETQYF.

This clone was seen once. J is TRBJ2-5 and V is TRBV28; D is possibly TRBD1 (5 bases). The V gene's germline CDR1 is MDHEN and CDR2 SYDVKM. The CDR3 covers 15 residues. The V end lost 3 bases, the J end lost 0 bases, and 11 bases lay between the germline ends. CDR3: CASSFDRRYQETQYF. CDR3 nucleotides: TGTGCCAGCAGTTTTGACAGACGGTACCAAGAGACCCAGTACTTC.